What follows are 10 T cell receptor beta chains derived from one specimen sequenced in a study of identical twins. TCRdb re-analysed the 5' RACE reads in MiXCR, keeping a single row per CDR3 protein. The sample contains roughly 250,000 distinct CDR3 sequences, roughly an eighth of which appear only once. The sequencing sample was made of memory (CD45RO+) T cells sorted from blood. These receptor sequences come from a woman aged 18-29 years in good health.

V and J are TRBV5-1 and TRBJ2-3, with D possibly being TRBD2 (5 bases). The CDR3 contains 13 residues. Trimming shortened V by 0 bases and J by 4 bases, and 6 bases separated the two germline ends. Germline assignment: CDR1 SGHRS and CDR2 YFSETQ. CDR3 DNA sequence: TGCGCCAGCAGCTTGGCGCGGGCAGATACGCAGTATTTT. This encodes CASSLARADTQYF. The full variable domain, with the rest looked up from reference TRBV5-1 and TRBJ2-3, is KAGVTQTPRYLIKTRGQQVTLSCSPISGHRSVSWYQQTPGQGLQFLFEYFSETQRNKGNFPGRFSGRQFSNSRSEMNVSTLELGDSALYLCASSLARADTQYFGPGTRLTVL.

This clonotype was seen at least ten times. The gene calls are TRBV10-3 and TRBJ1-2; D not resolved. In germline, CDR1 is ENHRY, CDR2 SYGVKD. The CDR3 has 13 residues. V was trimmed by 4 bases and J by 5 bases, leaving 11 bases between them. CDR3 in amino acids: CAISGDKNYGYTF. For the CDR3, the DNA is TGTGCCATCAGTGGCGACAAGAATTATGGCTACACCTTC.

This CDR3 reads CASSARGIGSTDTQYF. The CDR3 bases are TGTGCCAGTTCCGCACGAGGAATAGGGAGTACAGATACGCAGTATTTT. The chain carries TRBV6-1 and TRBJ2-3; TRBD2 is a possible D gene (5 bases). CDR1 and CDR2 (germline): MNHNS, SASEGT. CDR3 length: 16 residues. Trimming left V 9 bases short and J 3 bases short, with 22 bases between.

This clonotype was counted a few times. The chain joins TRBV11-2 to TRBJ2-3; 7 nucleotides match TRBD2. V lost 8 bases, J lost 3 bases, and 5 bases stayed unmatched. Germline V gives CDR1 SGHAT, CDR2 FQNNGV. This CDR3 comprises 13 residues. CDR3 region: CASSKRETDTQYF. DNA of the CDR3: TGTGCCAGCTCGAAGCGGGAAACAGATACGCAGTATTTT.

A note on this clonotype: The junction does not match germline at one end; this may be a read error. CDR3 DNA sequence: TGTGCCAACAGTCCCGGGGCTGGGGTTTATCAGTTCTTC. It specifies CANSPGAGVYQFF. This rearrangement joins TRBV27 to TRBJ2-1, with D perhaps assigned TRBD1 or TRBD2 (5 bases each). Per germline, CDR1 MNHEY and CDR2 SMNVEV (reference sequence). The CDR3 extends over 13 amino acids.

The chain uses TRBV10-2 and TRBJ2-5, with TRBD1 as a possible D gene (5 bases). The CDR3 is made up of 13 amino acids. Trimming took 8 bases from V and 1 from J, leaving 11 bases between them. The V gene's germline CDR1 is WSHSY and CDR2 SAAADI. CDR3 DNA: TGCGCCAGCGCCAGACAGCTCCAAGAGACCCAGTACTTC. Encoded protein: CASARQLQETQYF.

The CDR3 coding sequence is TGCGCCAGCAGCCATCTCTACGGGAGGCCCCATGACGAGCAGTACTTC. Amino acids: CASSHLYGRPHDEQYF. The J gene is TRBJ2-7, the V gene TRBV4-3, with 7 bases matching TRBD2. Per the germline V gene, CDR1 is LGHNA and CDR2 is YSLEER. The CDR3 is 16 residues long. The J segment lost 5 bases and the V segment lost 3 bases, leaving 13 bases of the junction unmatched.

The CDR3 coding sequence is TGTGCCAGCAGCGTAGGTAATAGCGGGGTCCAAGAGACCCAGTACTTC. The encoded protein is CASSVGNSGVQETQYF. This rearrangement joins TRBV9 to TRBJ2-5, with 8 bases matching TRBD2. Germline CDR1 and CDR2: SGDLS and YYNGEE. Trimming removed 0 bases from V and 1 base from J; junction bases left unmatched: 5. The CDR3 totals 16 residues. Full variable domain (rest looked up from reference TRBV9 and TRBJ2-5): DSGVTQTPKHLITATGQRVTLRCSPRSGDLSVYWYQQSLDQGLQFLIQYYNGEERAKGNILERFSAQQFPDLHSELNLSSLELGDSALYFCASSVGNSGVQETQYFGPGTRLLVL.

This clonotype was detected ten times or more. The rearrangement uses TRBV25-1 and TRBJ2-7, with TRBD2 identical over 7 bases. J gave up 2 bases and V 10 bases, and 8 bases lay outside the gene matches. Germline V lookup: CDR1 MGHDK, CDR2 SYGVNS. The CDR3 is made up of 13 amino acids. This CDR3 is CATRAGETYEQYF. CDR3 nucleotide sequence: TGTGCCACACGTGCGGGGGAAACCTACGAGCAGTACTTC.

The chain carries TRBV12-5 and TRBJ1-6; D is undetermined. The CDR3 spans 15 residues. CDR1 is LGHNT, CDR2 FRNRAP, per germline. The V end lost 1 base, the J end lost 12 bases, and 16 bases lay between the germline ends. CDR3 loop: CASGLEDPRLGPLHF. The CDR3 DNA sequence: TGTGCTAGTGGTTTGGAGGACCCCCGTTTAGGACCCCTCCACTTT.